These T cell receptor beta chains were read from a single sample in a study of blood T cells in healthy people across ages. TCRdb reprocessed the 5' RACE reads with MiXCR, giving one entry per CDR3 protein. The sample includes 1.5 million to 2 million distinct CDR3 sequences, roughly 49% of them seen just once. Specimen: blood. These receptors all stem from a woman between 40 and 55 years old in good health. CDR3s include the opening cysteine and the closing phenylalanine or tryptophan. A D gene is named only where the DNA matches it firmly. Where a row states a size, it is once, few, many or the class of an expanded clone; other rows omit it.

clone size: many
V gene: TRBV7-6
J gene: TRBJ2-5
D gene: NA
CDR3 protein: CASSFAGRETQYF
CDR3 DNA: TGTGCCAGCAGCTTTGCCGGACGAGAGACCCAGTACTTC

clone size: NA
V gene: TRBV6-2/TRBV6-3
J gene: TRBJ1-1
D gene: NA
CDR3 protein: CAVKERGNTEAFF
CDR3 DNA: TGTGCCGTCAAGGAGAGGGGTAACACTGAAGCTTTCTTT

clone size: NA
V gene: TRBV7-2
J gene: TRBJ2-5
D gene: TRBD2
CDR3 protein: CASSTILAGGETQYF
CDR3 DNA: TGTGCCAGCAGCACTATCCTAGCGGGGGGAGAGACCCAGTACTTC

clone size: NA
V gene: TRBV20-1
J gene: TRBJ2-5
D gene: NA
CDR3 protein: CSAIGFRQGGNQETQYF
CDR3 DNA: TGCAGTGCTATTGGTTTTCGGCAGGGCGGAAACCAAGAGACCCAGTACTTC

clone size: once
V gene: TRBV9
J gene: TRBJ2-3
D gene: NA
CDR3 protein: CASSAPLGLTDTQYF
CDR3 DNA: TGTGCCAGCAGCGCGCCCTTGGGGCTGACAGATACGCAGTATTTT

clone size: NA
V gene: TRBV20-1
J gene: TRBJ1-5
D gene: NA
CDR3 protein: CSARERARENQPQHF
CDR3 DNA: TGCAGTGCTAGAGAAAGGGCGCGAGAAAATCAGCCCCAGCATTTT

clone size: few
V gene: TRBV5-1
J gene: TRBJ2-5
D gene: NA
CDR3 protein: CASSLDTSEETQYF
CDR3 DNA: TGCGCCAGCAGCTTGGATACGAGCGAAGAGACCCAGTACTTC

clone size: NA
V gene: TRBV4-1
J gene: TRBJ2-1
D gene: NA
CDR3 protein: CASSQRPGSSYNEQFF
CDR3 DNA: TGCGCCAGCAGCCAACGACCTGGCAGCTCCTACAATGAGCAGTTCTTC

clone size: NA
V gene: TRBV9
J gene: TRBJ2-2
D gene: TRBD2
CDR3 protein: CASSVLLGTRRDTGELFF
CDR3 DNA: TGTGCCAGCAGCGTCTTGCTAGGGACTAGGAGGGACACCGGGGAGCTGTTTTTT

clone size: few
V gene: TRBV7-2
J gene: TRBJ2-3
D gene: NA
CDR3 protein: CASSPGVSSTDTQYF
CDR3 DNA: TGTGCCAGCAGCCCCGGAGTGAGTAGCACAGATACGCAGTATTTT

clone size: few
V gene: TRBV7-2
J gene: TRBJ2-7
D gene: TRBD2
CDR3 protein: CASSSNRRGNTYEQYF
CDR3 DNA: TGTGCCAGCAGCTCCAATCGGCGGGGGAATACATACGAGCAGTACTTC

clone size: once
V gene: TRBV29-1
J gene: TRBJ2-2
D gene: NA
CDR3 protein: CSALPPGRPTGELFF
CDR3 DNA: TGCAGCGCCCTGCCACCCGGTCGGCCCACCGGGGAGCTGTTTTTT

clone size: many
V gene: TRBV10-3
J gene: TRBJ2-5
D gene: NA
CDR3 protein: CAINIEETQYF
CDR3 DNA: TGTGCCATCAATATAGAAGAGACCCAGTACTTC

clone size: NA
V gene: TRBV28
J gene: TRBJ2-7
D gene: TRBD1
CDR3 protein: CARTGVSPYEQYF
CDR3 DNA: TGTGCCAGGACAGGGGTCTCGCCCTACGAGCAGTACTTC

clone size: NA
V gene: TRBV29-1
J gene: TRBJ2-3
D gene: TRBD1
CDR3 protein: CSAIGGTGTGSVDTQYF
CDR3 DNA: TGCAGCGCCATTGGGGGCACCGGGACAGGGTCAGTGGATACGCAGTATTTT

clone size: few
V gene: TRBV7-2
J gene: TRBJ1-5
D gene: NA
CDR3 protein: CASSLGINNQPQHF
CDR3 DNA: TGTGCCAGCAGCTTAGGGATAAATAATCAGCCCCAGCATTTT

clone size: NA
V gene: TRBV21-1
J gene: TRBJ1-1
D gene: NA
CDR3 protein: CASSKQGHVFIAFF
CDR3 DNA: TGTGCCAGCAGCAAGCAGGGTCATGTGTTTATAGCTTTCTTT

clone size: NA
V gene: TRBV4-3
J gene: TRBJ2-1
D gene: NA
CDR3 protein: CASSTRDDEQFF
CDR3 DNA: TGCGCCAGCAGCACCAGGGACGATGAGCAGTTCTTC

clone size: few
V gene: TRBV20-1
J gene: TRBJ1-2
D gene: NA
CDR3 protein: CSARDPKGANYGYTF
CDR3 DNA: TGCAGTGCTAGAGATCCGAAAGGGGCTAACTATGGCTACACCTTC

clone size: NA
V gene: TRBV20-1
J gene: TRBJ1-2
D gene: NA
CDR3 protein: CSARGQPFGYTF
CDR3 DNA: TGCAGTGCTAGAGGTCAGCCTTTTGGCTACACCTTC

clone size: NA
V gene: TRBV4-3
J gene: TRBJ2-7
D gene: NA
CDR3 protein: CASSQERSSSYEQYF
CDR3 DNA: TGCGCCAGCAGCCAAGAAAGATCTAGCTCCTACGAGCAGTACTTC

clone size: once
V gene: TRBV5-1
J gene: TRBJ2-3
D gene: NA
CDR3 protein: CASSLWQPGTDTQYF
CDR3 DNA: TGCGCCAGCAGCTTGTGGCAGCCAGGGACAGATACGCAGTATTTT

clone size: few
V gene: TRBV29-1
J gene: TRBJ2-7
D gene: NA
CDR3 protein: CSVVMVKRGREQYF
CDR3 DNA: TGCAGCGTGGTTATGGTTAAAAGGGGACGCGAGCAGTACTTC

clone size: NA
V gene: TRBV3-1
J gene: TRBJ2-7
D gene: TRBD1
CDR3 protein: CASSQGQGAREQYF
CDR3 DNA: TGTGCCAGCAGCCAGGGACAGGGGGCAAGGGAGCAGTACTTC

clone size: NA
V gene: TRBV3-1
J gene: TRBJ1-6
D gene: TRBD1
CDR3 protein: CASSQDPTGGGNSPLHF
CDR3 DNA: TGTGCCAGCAGCCAAGACCCAACAGGGGGCGGGAATTCACCCCTCCACTTT

clone size: NA
V gene: TRBV11-3
J gene: TRBJ2-7
D gene: NA
CDR3 protein: CASSTGGPRIYNEQYF
CDR3 DNA: TGTGCCAGCAGTACCGGGGGCCCTCGAATTTACAATGAGCAGTACTTC

clone size: once
V gene: TRBV28
J gene: TRBJ2-5
D gene: TRBD1
CDR3 protein: CASRGQGFPKQYF
CDR3 DNA: TGTGCCAGCAGGGGACAGGGCTTTCCCAAGCAGTACTTC

clone size: NA
V gene: TRBV15
J gene: TRBJ2-7
D gene: NA
CDR3 protein: CATTGGTEQYF
CDR3 DNA: TGTGCCACCACCGGAGGGACCGAGCAGTACTTC

clone size: NA
V gene: TRBV29-1
J gene: TRBJ1-1
D gene: NA
CDR3 protein: CSAASRGADTEAFF
CDR3 DNA: TGCTCCGCGGCCTCTAGGGGGGCTGACACTGAAGCTTTCTTT

clone size: few
V gene: TRBV4-2
J gene: TRBJ2-1
D gene: NA
CDR3 protein: CASSQDLSINEQFF
CDR3 DNA: TGTGCCAGCAGCCAAGATTTGTCCATCAATGAGCAGTTCTTC

clone size: once
V gene: TRBV3-1
J gene: TRBJ2-1
D gene: TRBD2
CDR3 protein: CASSQGAGGLSNEQFF
CDR3 DNA: TGTGCCAGCAGCCAAGGGGCGGGGGGGCTGTCCAATGAGCAGTTCTTC

clone size: NA
V gene: TRBV12-3/TRBV12-4
J gene: TRBJ2-5
D gene: NA
CDR3 protein: CASSLGQAAGKTQYF
CDR3 DNA: TGTGCCAGCAGTTTAGGACAGGCCGCGGGAAAGACCCAGTACTTC

clone size: NA
V gene: TRBV4-3
J gene: TRBJ2-1
D gene: NA
CDR3 protein: CASSQVMFVSVNEQFF
CDR3 DNA: TGCGCCAGCAGCCAAGTTATGTTTGTATCCGTAAATGAGCAGTTCTTC

clone size: NA
V gene: TRBV28
J gene: TRBJ2-5
D gene: NA
CDR3 protein: CASSLLSDFGGETQYF
CDR3 DNA: TGTGCCAGCAGTTTATTATCGGACTTTGGGGGGGAGACCCAGTACTTC

clone size: NA
V gene: TRBV29-1
J gene: TRBJ2-1
D gene: TRBD2
CDR3 protein: CSVRGGGGGKIYEQFF
CDR3 DNA: TGCAGCGTTCGGGGGGGTGGCGGAGGTAAGATCTATGAGCAGTTCTTC

clone size: NA
V gene: TRBV18
J gene: TRBJ2-1
D gene: NA
CDR3 protein: CASFMGGMNEQFF
CDR3 DNA: TGTGCCAGCTTTATGGGGGGAATGAATGAGCAGTTCTTC

clone size: few
V gene: TRBV6-6
J gene: TRBJ1-2
D gene: NA
CDR3 protein: CASTTDQPRGYTF
CDR3 DNA: TGTGCCAGCACCACGGACCAGCCCCGCGGCTACACCTTC

clone size: few
V gene: TRBV11-2
J gene: TRBJ2-1
D gene: NA
CDR3 protein: CASSPLAKGYEQFF
CDR3 DNA: TGTGCCAGCAGCCCATTGGCGAAGGGTTATGAGCAGTTCTTC

clone size: NA
V gene: TRBV5-5
J gene: TRBJ1-4
D gene: TRBD1
CDR3 protein: CASSFLTGNSEKLFF
CDR3 DNA: TGTGCCAGCAGCTTCCTGACAGGGAATAGTGAAAAACTGTTTTTT

clone size: NA
V gene: TRBV12-3/TRBV12-4
J gene: TRBJ2-5
D gene: NA
CDR3 protein: CASSPRRDADIQETQYF
CDR3 DNA: TGTGCCAGCAGTCCCCGCAGGGACGCGGATATTCAAGAGACCCAGTACTTC

clone size: once
V gene: TRBV5-1
J gene: TRBJ2-2
D gene: TRBD2
CDR3 protein: CASSLQRGLNTGELFF
CDR3 DNA: TGCGCCAGCAGCTTACAGCGGGGACTGAACACCGGGGAGCTGTTTTTT

clone size: few
V gene: TRBV2
J gene: TRBJ2-1
D gene: NA
CDR3 protein: CASRGLGSYNEQFF
CDR3 DNA: TGTGCCAGCAGAGGGTTGGGCTCCTACAATGAGCAGTTCTTC

clone size: few
V gene: TRBV7-2
J gene: TRBJ2-3
D gene: TRBD2
CDR3 protein: CASGLAGNTDTQYF
CDR3 DNA: TGTGCCAGCGGATTAGCGGGGAACACAGATACGCAGTATTTT

clone size: NA
V gene: TRBV5-1
J gene: TRBJ2-3
D gene: TRBD2
CDR3 protein: CASGEGTEFPDTQYF
CDR3 DNA: TGCGCCAGCGGGGAGGGGACTGAATTCCCAGATACGCAGTATTTT

clone size: NA
V gene: TRBV27
J gene: TRBJ2-1
D gene: NA
CDR3 protein: CASSSDWGNEQFF
CDR3 DNA: TGTGCCAGCAGTTCGGACTGGGGCAATGAGCAGTTCTTC

clone size: NA
V gene: TRBV7-2
J gene: TRBJ2-7
D gene: NA
CDR3 protein: CASSLEVINSGEQYF
CDR3 DNA: TGTGCCAGCAGCTTAGAAGTTATCAACAGCGGCGAGCAGTACTTC

clone size: NA
V gene: TRBV6-2/TRBV6-3
J gene: TRBJ2-3
D gene: TRBD2
CDR3 protein: CASSRLAGATDTQYF
CDR3 DNA: TGTGCCAGCAGCCGACTAGCGGGAGCCACAGATACGCAGTATTTT

clone size: few
V gene: TRBV6-5
J gene: TRBJ2-7
D gene: NA
CDR3 protein: CASSAAFGVIQYF
CDR3 DNA: TGTGCCAGCAGTGCCGCGTTCGGTGTCATCCAGTACTTC

clone size: few
V gene: TRBV7-2
J gene: TRBJ1-1
D gene: TRBD1
CDR3 protein: CASSKTYRTGGENTEAFF
CDR3 DNA: TGTGCCAGCAGCAAAACATACCGGACAGGGGGCGAGAACACTGAAGCTTTCTTT

clone size: NA
V gene: TRBV6-5
J gene: TRBJ2-5
D gene: TRBD1
CDR3 protein: CASSYAGTGLQETQYF
CDR3 DNA: TGTGCCAGCAGTTACGCGGGGACAGGGCTCCAAGAGACCCAGTACTTC